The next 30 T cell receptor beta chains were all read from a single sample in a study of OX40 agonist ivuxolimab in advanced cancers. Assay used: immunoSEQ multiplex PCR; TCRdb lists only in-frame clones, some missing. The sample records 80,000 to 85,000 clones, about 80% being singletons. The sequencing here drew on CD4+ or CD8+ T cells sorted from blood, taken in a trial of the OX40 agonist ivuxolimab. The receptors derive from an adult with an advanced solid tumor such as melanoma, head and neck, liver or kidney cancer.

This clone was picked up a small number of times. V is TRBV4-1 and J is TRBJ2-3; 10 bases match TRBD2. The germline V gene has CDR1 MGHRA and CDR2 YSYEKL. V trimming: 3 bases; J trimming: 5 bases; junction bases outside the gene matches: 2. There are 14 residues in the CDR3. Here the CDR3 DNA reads TGCGCCAGCAGCCAGGGGACTAGCGAAGATACGCAGTATTTT. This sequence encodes CASSQGTSEDTQYF.

CDR3 sequence reads: CAWTPGTGIYEQYF. CDR3 bases: TGTGCCTGGACCCCCGGGACAGGGATCTACGAGCAGTACTTC. The rearrangement uses TRBV30 and TRBJ2-7, with 9 positions matching TRBD1. V gave up 4 bases and J gave up 3 bases; unmatched junction bases: 7. The CDR3 length is 14 residues. Germline V gene sequence: CDR1 GTSNPN, CDR2 SVGIG (reference sequence). The full variable domain, in which reference TRBV30 and TRBJ2-7 provide the parts outside the CDR3, is SQTIHQWPATLVQPVGSPLSLECTVEGTSNPNLYWYRQAAGRGLQLLFYSVGIGQISSEVPQNLSASRPQDRQFILSSKKLLLSDSGFYLCAWTPGTGIYEQYFGPGTRLTVT.

CDR3 nucleotide sequence: TGTGCCAGCAGCCTCTACTATGCGGGCCATGAGCAGTTCTTC. Translation: CASSLYYAGHEQFF. V gene TRBV6-5 combines with J gene TRBJ2-1; possibly TRBD2 for D (5 bases). The CDR3 spans 14 residues. Germline CDR1 is MNHEY and CDR2 is SVGAGI. Trimming removed 6 bases from V and 8 bases from J, with 17 bases in between.

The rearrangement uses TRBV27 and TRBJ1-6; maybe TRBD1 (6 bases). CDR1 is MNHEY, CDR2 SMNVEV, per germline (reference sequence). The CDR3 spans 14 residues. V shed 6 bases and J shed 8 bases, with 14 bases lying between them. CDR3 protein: CASSPTGLHSPLHF. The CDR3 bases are TGTGCCAGCAGCCCCACAGGGCTACATTCACCCCTCCACTTT.

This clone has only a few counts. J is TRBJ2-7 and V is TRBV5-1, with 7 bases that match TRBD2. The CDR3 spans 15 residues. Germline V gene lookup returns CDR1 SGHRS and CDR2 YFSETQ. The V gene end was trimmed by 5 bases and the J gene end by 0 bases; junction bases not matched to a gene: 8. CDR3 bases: TGCGCCAGCAGTCCCGGGAGGAGCAACTCCTACGAGCAGTACTTC. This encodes CASSPGRSNSYEQYF.

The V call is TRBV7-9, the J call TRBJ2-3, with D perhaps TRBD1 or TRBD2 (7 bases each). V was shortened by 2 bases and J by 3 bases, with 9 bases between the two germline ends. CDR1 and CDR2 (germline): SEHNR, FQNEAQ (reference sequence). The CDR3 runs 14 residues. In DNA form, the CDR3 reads TGTGCCAGCAGCTTACAGGGGGGGACAGATACGCAGTATTTT. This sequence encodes CASSLQGGTDTQYF.

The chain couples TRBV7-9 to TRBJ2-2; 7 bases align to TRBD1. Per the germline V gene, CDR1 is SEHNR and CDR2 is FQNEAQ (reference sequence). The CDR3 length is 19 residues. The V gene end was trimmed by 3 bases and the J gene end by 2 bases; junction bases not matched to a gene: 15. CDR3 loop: CASSLLRVQGVSNTGELFF. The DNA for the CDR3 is TGTGCCAGCAGCTTGCTGCGTGTTCAGGGGGTGTCCAACACCGGGGAGCTGTTTTTT.

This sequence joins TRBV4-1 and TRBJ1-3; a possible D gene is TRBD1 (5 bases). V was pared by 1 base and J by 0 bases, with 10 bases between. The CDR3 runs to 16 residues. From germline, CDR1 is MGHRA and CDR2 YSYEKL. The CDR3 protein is CASSQGQRFSGNTIYF. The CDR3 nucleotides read TGCGCCAGCAGCCAAGGACAGCGATTCTCTGGAAACACCATATATTTT.

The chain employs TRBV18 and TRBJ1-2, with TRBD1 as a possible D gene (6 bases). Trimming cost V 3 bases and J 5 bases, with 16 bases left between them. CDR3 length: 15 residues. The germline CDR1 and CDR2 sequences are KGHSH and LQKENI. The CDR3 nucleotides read TGTGCCAGCTCACCTGCCGACGAGGGGGGATATGGCTACACCTTC. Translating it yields CASSPADEGGYGYTF.

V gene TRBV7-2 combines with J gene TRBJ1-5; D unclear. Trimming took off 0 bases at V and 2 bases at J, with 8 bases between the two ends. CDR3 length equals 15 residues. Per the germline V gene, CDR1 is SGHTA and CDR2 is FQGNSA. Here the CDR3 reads CASSLAPVRNQPQHF. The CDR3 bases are TGTGCCAGCAGCTTAGCCCCAGTACGCAATCAGCCCCAGCATTTT. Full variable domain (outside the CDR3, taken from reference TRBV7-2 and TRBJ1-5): GAGVSQSPSNKVTEKGKDVELRCDPISGHTALYWYRQSLGQGLEFLIYFQGNSAPDKSGLPSDRFSAERTGGSVSTLTIQRTQQEDSAVYLCASSLAPVRNQPQHFGDGTRLSIL.

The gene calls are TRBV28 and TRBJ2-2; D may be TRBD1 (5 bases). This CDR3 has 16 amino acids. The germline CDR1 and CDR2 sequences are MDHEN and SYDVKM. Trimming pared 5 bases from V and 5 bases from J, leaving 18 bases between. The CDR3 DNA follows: TGTGCCAGCAGTCGCCAGGGCGGATCCAGGACCGGGGAGCTGTTTTTT. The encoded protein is CASSRQGGSRTGELFF.

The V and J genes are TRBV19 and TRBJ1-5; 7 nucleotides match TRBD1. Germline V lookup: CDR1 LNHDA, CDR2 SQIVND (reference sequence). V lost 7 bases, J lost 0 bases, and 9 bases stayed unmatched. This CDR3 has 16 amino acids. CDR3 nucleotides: TGTGCCAGTATCTCCGGGACAGAAGATAGCAATCAGCCCCAGCATTTT. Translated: CASISGTEDSNQPQHF. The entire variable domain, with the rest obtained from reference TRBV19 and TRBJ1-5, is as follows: DGGITQSPKYLFRKEGQNVTLSCEQNLNHDAMYWYRQDPGQGLRLIYYSQIVNDFQKGDIAEGYSVSREKKESFPLTVTSAQKNPTAFYLCASISGTEDSNQPQHFGDGTRLSIL.

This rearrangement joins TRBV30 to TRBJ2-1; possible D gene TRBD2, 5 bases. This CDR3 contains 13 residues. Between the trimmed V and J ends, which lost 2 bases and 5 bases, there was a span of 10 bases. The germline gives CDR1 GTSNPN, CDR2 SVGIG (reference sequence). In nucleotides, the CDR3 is TGTGCCTGGAGTCTGACTAACAACAATGAGCAGTTCTTC. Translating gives CAWSLTNNNEQFF.

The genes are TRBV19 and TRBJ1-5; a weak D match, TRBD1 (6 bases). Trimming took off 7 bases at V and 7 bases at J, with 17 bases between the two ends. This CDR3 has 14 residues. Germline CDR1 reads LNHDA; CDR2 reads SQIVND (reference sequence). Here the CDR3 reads CASKKGQTGQPQHF. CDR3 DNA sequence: TGTGCCAGTAAGAAAGGACAGACGGGACAGCCCCAGCATTTT.

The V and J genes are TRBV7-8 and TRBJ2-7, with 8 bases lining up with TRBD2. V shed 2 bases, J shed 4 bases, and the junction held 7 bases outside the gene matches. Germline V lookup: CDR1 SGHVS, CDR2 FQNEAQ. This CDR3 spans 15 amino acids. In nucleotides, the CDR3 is TGTGCCAGCAGCTTATCTTACGGGAGGGGGTACGAGCAGTACTTC. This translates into CASSLSYGRGYEQYF.

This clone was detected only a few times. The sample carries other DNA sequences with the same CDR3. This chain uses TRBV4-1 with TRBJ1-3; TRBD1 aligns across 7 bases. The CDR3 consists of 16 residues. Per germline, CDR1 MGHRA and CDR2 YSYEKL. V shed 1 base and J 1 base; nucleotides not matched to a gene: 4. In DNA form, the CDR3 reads TGCGCCAGCAGCCAAGGACAGGGCACATCTGGAAACACCATATATTTT. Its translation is CASSQGQGTSGNTIYF.

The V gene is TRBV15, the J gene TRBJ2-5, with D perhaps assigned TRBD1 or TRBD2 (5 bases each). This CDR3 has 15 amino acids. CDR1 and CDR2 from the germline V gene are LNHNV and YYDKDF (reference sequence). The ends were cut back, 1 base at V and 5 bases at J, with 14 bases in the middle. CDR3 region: CATSRGDGSRETQYF. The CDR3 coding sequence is TGTGCCACCAGCAGAGGGGACGGGTCGAGGGAGACCCAGTACTTC.

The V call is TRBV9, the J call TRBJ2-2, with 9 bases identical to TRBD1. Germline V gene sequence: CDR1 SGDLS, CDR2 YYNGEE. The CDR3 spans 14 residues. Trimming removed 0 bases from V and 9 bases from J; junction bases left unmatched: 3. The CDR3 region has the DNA TGTGCCAGCAGCGTAGGGGGACAGGGAAGGGAGCTGTTTTTT. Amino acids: CASSVGGQGRELFF.

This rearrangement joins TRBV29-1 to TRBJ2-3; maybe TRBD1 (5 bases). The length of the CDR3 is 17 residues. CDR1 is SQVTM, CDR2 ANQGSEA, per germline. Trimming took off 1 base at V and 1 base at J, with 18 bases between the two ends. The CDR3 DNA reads TGCAGCGTTGAAGGGGGTAGGGGCGTTGCAGGCACAGATACGCAGTATTTT. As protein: CSVEGGRGVAGTDTQYF.

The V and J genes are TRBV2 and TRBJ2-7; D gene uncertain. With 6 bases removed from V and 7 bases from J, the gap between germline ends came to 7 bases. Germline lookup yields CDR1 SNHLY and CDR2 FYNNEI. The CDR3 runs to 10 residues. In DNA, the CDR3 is TGTGCCAGCAGGGGTGGGGAGCAGTACTTC. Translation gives CASRGGEQYF.

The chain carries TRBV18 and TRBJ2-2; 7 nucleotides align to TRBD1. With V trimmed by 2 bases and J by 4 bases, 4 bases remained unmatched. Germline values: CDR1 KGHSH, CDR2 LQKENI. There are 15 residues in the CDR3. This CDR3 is CASSPYTGATGELFF. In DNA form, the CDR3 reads TGTGCCAGCTCACCATATACAGGGGCCACCGGGGAGCTGTTTTTT. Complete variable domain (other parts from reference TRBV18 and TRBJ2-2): NAGVMQNPRHLVRRRGQEARLRCSPMKGHSHVYWYRQLPEEGLKFMVYLQKENIIDESGMPKERFSAEFPKEGPSILRIQQVVRGDSAAYFCASSPYTGATGELFFGEGSRLTVL.

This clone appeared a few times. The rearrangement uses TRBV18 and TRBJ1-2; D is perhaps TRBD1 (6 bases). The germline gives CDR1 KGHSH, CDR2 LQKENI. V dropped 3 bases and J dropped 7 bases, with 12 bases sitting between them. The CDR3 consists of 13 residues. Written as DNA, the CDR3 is TGTGCCAGCTCACCCGACCTAGGGGGTGGCTACACCTTC. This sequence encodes CASSPDLGGGYTF.

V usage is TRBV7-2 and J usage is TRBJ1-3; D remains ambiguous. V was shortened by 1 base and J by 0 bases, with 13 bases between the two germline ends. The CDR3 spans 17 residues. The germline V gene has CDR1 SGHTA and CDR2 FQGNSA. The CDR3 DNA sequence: TGTGCCAGCAGCTTAGTAATTGGGGAATCCTCTGGAAACACCATATATTTT. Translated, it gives CASSLVIGESSGNTIYF.

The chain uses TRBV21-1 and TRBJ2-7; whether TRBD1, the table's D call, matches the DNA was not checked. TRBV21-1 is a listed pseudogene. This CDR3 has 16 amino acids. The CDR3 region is CASSTNLTGGATQQYV. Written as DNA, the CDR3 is TGTGCCAGCAGCACTAACTTGACAGGGGGCGCGACTCAGCAGTACGTC.

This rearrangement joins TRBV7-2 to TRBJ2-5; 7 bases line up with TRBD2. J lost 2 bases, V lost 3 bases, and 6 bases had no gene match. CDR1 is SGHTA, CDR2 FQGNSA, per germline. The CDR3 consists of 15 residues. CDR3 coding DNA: TGTGCCAGCAGCTTCAGGGAGGGCTGGCAAGAGACCCAGTACTTC. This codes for CASSFREGWQETQYF.

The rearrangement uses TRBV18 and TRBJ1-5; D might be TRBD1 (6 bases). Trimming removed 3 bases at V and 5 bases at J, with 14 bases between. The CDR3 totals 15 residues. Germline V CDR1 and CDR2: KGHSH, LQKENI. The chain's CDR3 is CASSPGGGTYQPQHF. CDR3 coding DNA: TGTGCCAGCTCACCGGGGGGCGGAACCTATCAGCCCCAGCATTTT.

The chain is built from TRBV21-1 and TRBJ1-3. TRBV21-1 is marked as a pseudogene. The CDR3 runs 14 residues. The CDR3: CASTLGVSGNTIYF. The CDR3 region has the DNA TGTGCCAGCACCCTAGGCGTCTCTGGAAACACCATATATTTT.

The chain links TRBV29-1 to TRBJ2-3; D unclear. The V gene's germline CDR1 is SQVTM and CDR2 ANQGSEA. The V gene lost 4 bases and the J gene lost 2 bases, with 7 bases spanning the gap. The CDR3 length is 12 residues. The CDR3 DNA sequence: TGCAGCGTTGTACCGATCACAGATACGCAGTATTTT. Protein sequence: CSVVPITDTQYF.

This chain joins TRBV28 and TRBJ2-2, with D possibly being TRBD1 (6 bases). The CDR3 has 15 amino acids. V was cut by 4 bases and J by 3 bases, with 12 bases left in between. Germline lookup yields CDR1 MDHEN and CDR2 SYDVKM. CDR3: CASSSGDKYTGELFF. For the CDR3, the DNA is TGTGCCAGCAGTTCCGGGGACAAGTACACCGGGGAGCTGTTTTTT. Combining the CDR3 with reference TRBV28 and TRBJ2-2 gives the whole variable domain DVKVTQSSRYLVKRTGEKVFLECVQDMDHENMFWYRQDPGLGLRLIYFSYDVKMKEKGDIPEGYSVSREKKERFSLILESASTNQTSMYLCASSSGDKYTGELFFGEGSRLTVL.

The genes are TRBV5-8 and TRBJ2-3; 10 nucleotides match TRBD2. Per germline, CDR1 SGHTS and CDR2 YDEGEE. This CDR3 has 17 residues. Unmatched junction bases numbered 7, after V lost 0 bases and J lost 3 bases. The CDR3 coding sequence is TGTGCCAGCAGCTTGGACGGAACTAGCGGGGAGACAGATACGCAGTATTTT. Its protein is CASSLDGTSGETDTQYF.